This TCR beta chain was obtained from a study of blood T cell repertoires in COVID-19. Study-level information: Spain, Italy and the United States supplied samples that represented acute and convalescent COVID-19.

Germline V gives CDR1 SNHLY, CDR2 FYNNEI. V dropped 5 bases and J dropped 5; count of bases not matched to a gene: 6. CDR3 size: 14 residues. Original methodology: It was from reference gene primer amplification that nucleated cell counts were estimated. TCRdb's table, derived via immunoSEQ multiplex PCR, lists solely in-frame clones and lacks some. That table supplies the V and J calls and clone size; D and trimming were determined from the DNA. The data contain 150,000 to 200,000 clones, about 88% of them singletons. The clonotype was recovered from a man aged 70 or older with active or convalescent COVID-19. This chain links TRBV2 with TRBJ1-5, with 7 bases fitting TRBD1. Sample: peripheral blood. CDR3 sequence (DNA): TGTGCCAGCAGTTCTCAGGGGGTTGATCAGCCCCAGCATTTT. Translated, it gives CASSSQGVDQPQHF.